The source of this T cell receptor (beta chain) is a study of T cell responses to AZD1222 COVID-19 vaccine. The data were produced by immunoSEQ multiplex PCR, yet TCRdb's version contains in-frame clones alone and is incomplete. This table holds 100,000 to 150,000 clones, about nine tenths found once. A remark on this clone: Its antigen is not known.

Study-wide points: Repertoire samples came only from after the peak T cell response. Spike-specific TCR breadth and depth went up after people got two AZD1222 doses. Unmutated variant regions are reportedly targeted by nearly half of spike-specific TCRs.

Losses at the gene ends were 5 bases for V and 5 bases for J; bases not matched to a gene: 17. Per germline, CDR1 SGHVS and CDR2 FQNEAQ. The CDR3 length is 18 residues. The material was peripheral blood, obtained on day 0 of AZD1222 vaccination. This rearrangement joins TRBV7-8 to TRBJ1-1, with 10 positions matching TRBD1. The sequence was obtained from an adult in good health. CDR3 DNA: TGTGCCAGCAGCCAATATTCGGGACAGGGGTCCTCGGGTACTGAAGCTTTCTTT. This translates into CASSQYSGQGSSGTEAFF.